This T cell receptor (beta chain) is drawn from a study of OX40 agonist ivuxolimab in advanced cancers. Broader study findings: Low normalized T-cell clonal expansion also characterized some of the nonresponders.

Sequencing was performed with immunoSEQ multiplex PCR; in TCRdb, only in-frame clones are kept and a portion is missing. This sample yields just under 55,000 clones, of which over 70% are seen a single time; around 4.6% belongs to the top ten. V lost 8 bases to trimming and J lost 2 bases; unmatched junction nucleotides: 1. This CDR3 has 12 amino acids. Per germline, CDR1 WNHNN and CDR2 SYGVQD (reference sequence). About this clone: Its specificity is not known.

The chain has TRBV10-1 and TRBJ2-5; 8 positions match TRBD2. The source was CD4+ or CD8+ T cells sorted from blood, collected in a trial of the OX40 agonist ivuxolimab. The TCR originated in an adult with an advanced solid tumor such as melanoma, head and neck, liver or kidney cancer. The CDR3 DNA is TGCGCCAGCCCGGGGGGGCAAGAGACCCAGTACTTC. Translated, it gives CASPGGQETQYF.